A selection of T cell receptor beta chains follows, all from one sample in a study of identical twins. Using its own MiXCR run on the 5' RACE reads, TCRdb lists one record per CDR3 protein. This sample carries hundreds of thousands of distinct CDR3 sequences, 5.5% to 6.5% of them seen once, and the ten largest clones take 1.5% to 2%. The sequencing sample was made of naive T cells sorted from blood. The origin of the receptors is a man in his late teens or twenties in good health. The CDR3 runs from the conserved cysteine through the conserved F or W. The D gene is left open where the match is weak.

V gene: TRBV2; J gene: TRBJ2-3; D gene: .; CDR3 protein: CASTGSRITDTQYF
V gene: TRBV28; J gene: TRBJ1-1; D gene: .; CDR3 protein: CASRSLDSQNTEAFF
V gene: TRBV2; J gene: TRBJ2-7; D gene: .; CDR3 protein: CASSDGQDEQYF
V gene: TRBV20-1; J gene: TRBJ2-1; D gene: .; CDR3 protein: CSARGGGTSYNEQFF
V gene: TRBV10-3; J gene: TRBJ2-7; D gene: TRBD2; CDR3 protein: CAISGGTNYEQYF
V gene: TRBV20-1; J gene: TRBJ2-5; D gene: TRBD1; CDR3 protein: CSARDWDSPSETQYF
V gene: TRBV28; J gene: TRBJ2-5; D gene: .; CDR3 protein: CASTIRPQETQYF
V gene: TRBV5-8; J gene: TRBJ2-1; D gene: TRBD2; CDR3 protein: CASSATGTSGRNEQFF
V gene: TRBV12-3/TRBV12-4; J gene: TRBJ2-1; D gene: .; CDR3 protein: CASSPGTHQQFF
V gene: TRBV29-1; J gene: TRBJ1-2; D gene: .; CDR3 protein: CSVRQATYGYTF
V gene: TRBV10-3; J gene: TRBJ2-3; D gene: .; CDR3 protein: CARLSPDTQYF
V gene: TRBV20-1; J gene: TRBJ2-5; D gene: .; CDR3 protein: CSAKGRGNQETQYF
V gene: TRBV6-2/TRBV6-3; J gene: TRBJ2-2; D gene: .; CDR3 protein: CASSYSTPNTGELFF
V gene: TRBV9; J gene: TRBJ2-2; D gene: .; CDR3 protein: CASSARGPGELFF
V gene: TRBV7-9; J gene: TRBJ2-1; D gene: .; CDR3 protein: CASSYSGGGQFF
V gene: TRBV6-5; J gene: TRBJ2-2; D gene: TRBD2; CDR3 protein: CASSYSLTSGRTGELFF
V gene: TRBV27; J gene: TRBJ1-3; D gene: TRBD1; CDR3 protein: CASSPQGNGNTIYF